This TCR beta chain was profiled in a study of patients and donors after allogeneic stem cell transplantation. CDR1 is SEHNR, CDR2 FQNEAQ, per germline (reference sequence). CDR3 length: 15 residues. With V trimmed by 5 bases and J by 4 bases, 9 bases remained unmatched. TCRdb re-called the RT-PCR reads with MiXCR, one entry per CDR3 protein. The table shows a few hundred thousand distinct CDR3 sequences, with less than 50% occurring only once. Material for sequencing was blood, either unsorted or a sorted T cell fraction (not recorded which). This receptor was taken from a human donor who was either an allogeneic HSCT recipient or a stem cell or donor lymphocyte infusion donor (not recorded which). It is not recorded whose cells these are; they may come from a transplant donor. The chain carries TRBV7-9 and TRBJ2-3; 7 bases match TRBD2. The CDR3 sequence: CASSMLAAVPDTQYF. CDR3 coding DNA: TGTGCCAGCAGCATGCTAGCGGCCGTCCCAGATACGCAGTATTTT.